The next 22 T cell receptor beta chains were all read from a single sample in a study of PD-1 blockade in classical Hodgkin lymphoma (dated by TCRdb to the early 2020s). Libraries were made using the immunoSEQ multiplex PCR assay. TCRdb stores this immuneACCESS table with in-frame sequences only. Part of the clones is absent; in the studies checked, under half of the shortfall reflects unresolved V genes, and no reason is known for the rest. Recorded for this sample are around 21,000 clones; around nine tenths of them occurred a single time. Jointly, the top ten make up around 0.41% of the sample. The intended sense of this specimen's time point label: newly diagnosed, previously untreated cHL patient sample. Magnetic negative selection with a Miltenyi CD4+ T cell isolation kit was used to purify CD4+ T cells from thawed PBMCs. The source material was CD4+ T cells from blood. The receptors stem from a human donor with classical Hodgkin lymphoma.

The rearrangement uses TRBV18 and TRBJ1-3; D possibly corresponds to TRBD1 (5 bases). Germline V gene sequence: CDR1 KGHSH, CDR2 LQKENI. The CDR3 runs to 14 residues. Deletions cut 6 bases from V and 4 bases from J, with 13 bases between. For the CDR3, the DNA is TGTGCCAGCTCGCCGGGGGTTTCGGGAAACACCATATATTTT. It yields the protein CASSPGVSGNTIYF.

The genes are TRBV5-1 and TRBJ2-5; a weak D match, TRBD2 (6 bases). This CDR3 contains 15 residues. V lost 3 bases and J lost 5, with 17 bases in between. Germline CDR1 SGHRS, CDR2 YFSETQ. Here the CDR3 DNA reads TGCGCCAGCAGCTCGGAGGGGTTTGGGGGGGAGACCCAGTACTTC. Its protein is CASSSEGFGGETQYF.

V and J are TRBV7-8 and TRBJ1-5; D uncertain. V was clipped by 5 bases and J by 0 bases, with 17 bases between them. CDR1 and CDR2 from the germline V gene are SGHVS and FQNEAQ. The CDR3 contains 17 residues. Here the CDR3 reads CASSPRTGRYSNQPQHF. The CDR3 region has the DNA TGTGCCAGCAGCCCTCGGACGGGGAGGTATAGCAATCAGCCCCAGCATTTT. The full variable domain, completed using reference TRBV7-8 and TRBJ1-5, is GAGVSQSPRYKVAKRGQDVALRCDPISGHVSLFWYQQALGQGPEFLTYFQNEAQLDKSGLPSDRFFAERPEGSVSTLKIQRTQQEDSAVYLCASSPRTGRYSNQPQHFGDGTRLSIL.

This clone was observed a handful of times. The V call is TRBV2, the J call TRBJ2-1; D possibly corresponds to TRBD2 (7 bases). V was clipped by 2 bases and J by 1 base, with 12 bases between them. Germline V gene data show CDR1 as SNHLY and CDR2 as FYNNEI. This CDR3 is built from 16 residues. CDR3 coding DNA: TGTGCCAGCAGTGAAAGGGGGGGCATATCCTACAATGAGCAGTTCTTC. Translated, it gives CASSERGGISYNEQFF.

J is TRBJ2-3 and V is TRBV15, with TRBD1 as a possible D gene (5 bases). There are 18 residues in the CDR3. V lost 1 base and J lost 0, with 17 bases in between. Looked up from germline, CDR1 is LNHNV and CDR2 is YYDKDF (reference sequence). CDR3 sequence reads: CATSRGTSGEPSTDTQYF. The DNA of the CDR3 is TGTGCCACCAGCAGAGGGACATCAGGAGAACCTAGCACAGATACGCAGTATTTT.

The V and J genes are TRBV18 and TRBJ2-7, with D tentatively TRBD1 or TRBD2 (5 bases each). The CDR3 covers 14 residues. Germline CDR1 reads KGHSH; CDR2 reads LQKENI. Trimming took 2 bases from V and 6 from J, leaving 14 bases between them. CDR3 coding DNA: TGTGCCAGCTCACCATTACGGGACCTGGGCGAGCAGTACTTC. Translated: CASSPLRDLGEQYF.

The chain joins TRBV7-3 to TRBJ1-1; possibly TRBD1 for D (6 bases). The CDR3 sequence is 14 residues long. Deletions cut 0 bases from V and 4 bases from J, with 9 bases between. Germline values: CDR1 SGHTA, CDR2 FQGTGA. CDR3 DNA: TGTGCCAGCAGCTTAACAGGGGGGGCCACTGAAGCTTTCTTT. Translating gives CASSLTGGATEAFF.

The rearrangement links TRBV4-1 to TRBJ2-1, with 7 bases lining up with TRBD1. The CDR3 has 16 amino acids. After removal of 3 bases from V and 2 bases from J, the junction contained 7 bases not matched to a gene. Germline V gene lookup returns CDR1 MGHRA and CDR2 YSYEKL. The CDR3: CASSQDDRVAYNEQFF. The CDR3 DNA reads TGCGCCAGCAGCCAGGATGACAGGGTGGCCTACAATGAGCAGTTCTTC.

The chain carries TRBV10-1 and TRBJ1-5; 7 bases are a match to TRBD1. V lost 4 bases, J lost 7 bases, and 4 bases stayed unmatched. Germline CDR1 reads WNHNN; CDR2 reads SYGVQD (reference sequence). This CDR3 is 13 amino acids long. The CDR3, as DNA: TGCGCCAGCAGTGCAGGGGGTAGCCAGCCCCAGCATTTT. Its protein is CASSAGGSQPQHF.

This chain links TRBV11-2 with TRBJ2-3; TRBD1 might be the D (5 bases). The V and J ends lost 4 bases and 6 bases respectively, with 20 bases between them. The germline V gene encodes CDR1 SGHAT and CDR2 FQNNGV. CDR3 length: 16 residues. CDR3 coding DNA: TGTGCCAGCAGCTCCCGTAGGGGCGGTTCGTCGGATACGCAGTATTTT. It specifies CASSSRRGGSSDTQYF. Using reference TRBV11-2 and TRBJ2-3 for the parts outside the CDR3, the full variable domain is EAGVAQSPRYKIIEKRQSVAFWCNPISGHATLYWYQQILGQGPKLLIQFQNNGVVDDSQLPKDRFSAERLKGVDSTLKIQPAKLEDSAVYLCASSSRRGGSSDTQYFGPGTRLTVL.

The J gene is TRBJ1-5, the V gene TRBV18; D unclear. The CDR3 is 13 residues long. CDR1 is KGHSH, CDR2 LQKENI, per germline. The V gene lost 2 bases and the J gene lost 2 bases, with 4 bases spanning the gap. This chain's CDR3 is CASSPDGNQPQHF. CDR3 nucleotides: TGTGCCAGCTCACCAGATGGCAATCAGCCCCAGCATTTT. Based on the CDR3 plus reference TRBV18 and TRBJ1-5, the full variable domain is NAGVMQNPRHLVRRRGQEARLRCSPMKGHSHVYWYRQLPEEGLKFMVYLQKENIIDESGMPKERFSAEFPKEGPSILRIQQVVRGDSAAYFCASSPDGNQPQHFGDGTRLSIL.

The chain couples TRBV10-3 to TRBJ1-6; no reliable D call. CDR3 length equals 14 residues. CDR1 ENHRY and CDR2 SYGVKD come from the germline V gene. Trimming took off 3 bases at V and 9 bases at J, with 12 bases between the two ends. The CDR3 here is CAISELALGSPLHF. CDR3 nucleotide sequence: TGTGCCATCAGTGAATTGGCTCTTGGTTCACCCCTCCACTTT.

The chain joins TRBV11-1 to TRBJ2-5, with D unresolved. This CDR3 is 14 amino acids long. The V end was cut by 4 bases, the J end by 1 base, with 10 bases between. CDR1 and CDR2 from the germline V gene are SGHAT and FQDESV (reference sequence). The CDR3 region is CASSYRRSQETQYF. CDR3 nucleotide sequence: TGTGCCAGCAGCTATAGGAGATCCCAAGAGACCCAGTACTTC.

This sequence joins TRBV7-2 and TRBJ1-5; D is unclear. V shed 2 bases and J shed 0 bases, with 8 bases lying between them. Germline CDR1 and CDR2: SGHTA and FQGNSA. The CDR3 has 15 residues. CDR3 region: CASSLTAPSNQPQHF. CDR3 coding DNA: TGTGCCAGCAGCTTAACAGCCCCTAGCAATCAGCCCCAGCATTTT.

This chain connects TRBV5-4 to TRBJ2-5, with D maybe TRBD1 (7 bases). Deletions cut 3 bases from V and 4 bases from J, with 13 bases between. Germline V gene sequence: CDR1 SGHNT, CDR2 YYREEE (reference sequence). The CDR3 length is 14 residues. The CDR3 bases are TGTGCCAGCAGCTCCCAGGGGGGTCGAGAGACCCAGTACTTC. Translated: CASSSQGGRETQYF.

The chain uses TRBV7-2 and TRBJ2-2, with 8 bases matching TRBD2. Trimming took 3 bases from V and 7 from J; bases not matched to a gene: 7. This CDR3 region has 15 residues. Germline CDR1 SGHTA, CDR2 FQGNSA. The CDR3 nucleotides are TGTGCCAGCAGCTTTTTCATAAGCGGGAGCGGGGAGCTGTTTTTT. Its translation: CASSFFISGSGELFF.

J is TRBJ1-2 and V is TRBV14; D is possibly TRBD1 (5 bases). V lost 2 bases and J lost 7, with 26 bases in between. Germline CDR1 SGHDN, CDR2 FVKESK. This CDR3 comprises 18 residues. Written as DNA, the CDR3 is TGTGCCAGCAGCCAATTAGGGGCGCCGGAATGGGGCAGAGTTGGCTACACCTTC. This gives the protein CASSQLGAPEWGRVGYTF.

As DNA, the CDR3 is TGCGCCAGCAGCTTGGCGGGGGGCGGGACCAAAAACATTCAGTACTTC. This translates into CASSLAGGGTKNIQYF. The chain carries TRBV5-1 and TRBJ2-4; possibly TRBD2 for D (7 bases). V gave up 0 bases and J gave up 2 bases, with 12 bases separating them. The CDR3 contains 16 residues. The germline V gene has CDR1 SGHRS and CDR2 YFSETQ.

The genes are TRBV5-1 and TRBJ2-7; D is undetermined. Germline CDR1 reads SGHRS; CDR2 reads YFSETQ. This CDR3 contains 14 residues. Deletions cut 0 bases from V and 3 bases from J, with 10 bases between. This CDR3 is CASSLDWAIYEQYF. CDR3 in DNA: TGCGCCAGCAGCTTGGATTGGGCAATCTACGAGCAGTACTTC.

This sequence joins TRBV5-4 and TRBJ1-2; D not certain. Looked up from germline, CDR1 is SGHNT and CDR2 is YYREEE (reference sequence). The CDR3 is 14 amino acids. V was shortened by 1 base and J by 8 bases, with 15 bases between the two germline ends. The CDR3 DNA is TGTGCCAGCAGCTTGACAGCCGGATGGGAAGGCTACACCTTC. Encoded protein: CASSLTAGWEGYTF.

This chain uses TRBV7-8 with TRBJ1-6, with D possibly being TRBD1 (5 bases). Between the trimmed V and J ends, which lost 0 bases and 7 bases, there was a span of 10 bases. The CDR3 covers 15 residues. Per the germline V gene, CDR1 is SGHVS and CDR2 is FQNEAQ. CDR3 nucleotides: TGTGCCAGCAGCTTAGCAGGGACGGCGAATTCACCCCTCCACTTT. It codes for CASSLAGTANSPLHF.

The DNA of the CDR3 is TGTGCCAGCAGTAAACGGGACAGGGGCGCAGATACGCAGTATTTT. Protein: CASSKRDRGADTQYF. This rearrangement joins TRBV6-1 to TRBJ2-3, with 10 bases lining up with TRBD1. The germline V gene encodes CDR1 MNHNS and CDR2 SASEGT. Unmatched junction bases numbered 6, after V lost 5 bases and J lost 4 bases. CDR3 length: 15 amino acids.